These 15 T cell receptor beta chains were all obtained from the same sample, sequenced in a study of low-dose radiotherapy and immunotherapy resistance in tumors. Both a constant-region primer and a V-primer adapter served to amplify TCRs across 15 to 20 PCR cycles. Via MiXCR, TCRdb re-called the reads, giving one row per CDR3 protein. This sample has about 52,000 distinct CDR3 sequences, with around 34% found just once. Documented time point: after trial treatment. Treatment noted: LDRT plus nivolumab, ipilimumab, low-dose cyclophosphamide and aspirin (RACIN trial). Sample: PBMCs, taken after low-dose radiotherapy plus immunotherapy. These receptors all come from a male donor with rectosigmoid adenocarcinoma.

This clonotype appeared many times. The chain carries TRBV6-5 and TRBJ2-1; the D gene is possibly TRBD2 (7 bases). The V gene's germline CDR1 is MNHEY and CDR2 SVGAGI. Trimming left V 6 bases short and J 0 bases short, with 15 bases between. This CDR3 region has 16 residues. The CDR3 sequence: CASSRGRGSSYNEQFF. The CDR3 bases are TGTGCCAGCAGCCGGGGGAGGGGGAGCTCCTACAATGAGCAGTTCTTC.

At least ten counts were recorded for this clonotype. CDR3 loop: CASSPRPTSTGELFF. For the CDR3, the DNA is TGTGCCAGCAGTCCTAGACCGACCAGCACCGGGGAGCTGTTTTTT. V gene TRBV6-2 or TRBV6-3 combines with J gene TRBJ2-2; D uncertain. CDR3 length equals 15 residues. Trimming removed 5 bases from V and 4 bases from J, with 14 bases in between. Germline loops: CDR1 MNHEY, CDR2 SVGEGT.

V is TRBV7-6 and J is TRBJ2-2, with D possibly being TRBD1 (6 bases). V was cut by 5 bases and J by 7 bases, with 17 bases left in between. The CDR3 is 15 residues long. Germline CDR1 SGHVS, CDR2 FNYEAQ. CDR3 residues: CASSPRQDPSGELFF. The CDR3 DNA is TGTGCCAGCAGCCCCCGACAGGATCCCAGCGGGGAGCTGTTTTTT.

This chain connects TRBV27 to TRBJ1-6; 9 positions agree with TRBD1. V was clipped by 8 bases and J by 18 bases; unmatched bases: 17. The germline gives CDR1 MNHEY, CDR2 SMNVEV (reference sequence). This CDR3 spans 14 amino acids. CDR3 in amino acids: CASRDRVRNSPPHF. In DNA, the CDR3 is TGTGCCAGCCGGGACAGGGTCAGGAATTCACCTCCCCACTTT.

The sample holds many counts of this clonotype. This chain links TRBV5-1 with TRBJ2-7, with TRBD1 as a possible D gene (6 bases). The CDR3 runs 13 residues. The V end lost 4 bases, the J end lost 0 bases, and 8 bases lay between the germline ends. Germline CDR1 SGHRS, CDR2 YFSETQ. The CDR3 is CASSRGSSYEQYF. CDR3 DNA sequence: TGCGCCAGCAGCAGGGGGAGCTCCTACGAGCAGTACTTC.

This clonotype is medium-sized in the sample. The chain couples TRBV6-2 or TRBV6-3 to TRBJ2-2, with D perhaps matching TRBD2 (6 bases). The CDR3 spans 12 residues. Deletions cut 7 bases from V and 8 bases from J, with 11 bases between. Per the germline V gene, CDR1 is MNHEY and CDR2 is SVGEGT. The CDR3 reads CASMGGLGELFF. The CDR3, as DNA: TGTGCCAGCATGGGGGGATTAGGGGAGCTGTTTTTT.

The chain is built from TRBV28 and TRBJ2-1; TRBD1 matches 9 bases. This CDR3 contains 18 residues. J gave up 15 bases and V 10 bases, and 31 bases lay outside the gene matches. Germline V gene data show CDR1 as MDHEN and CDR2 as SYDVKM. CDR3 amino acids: CATPGTGKGKTPVKYRFF. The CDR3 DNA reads TGTGCCACCCCAGGGACAGGGAAAGGGAAGACCCCGGTTAAATATCGGTTCTTC.

Written as DNA, the CDR3 is TGCGCCAGCAGCTTTACGGAAGAGACCCAGTACTTC. It specifies CASSFTEETQYF. V usage is TRBV4-1 and J usage is TRBJ2-5; no firm D call. The CDR3 loop spans 12 amino acids. CDR1 and CDR2 from the germline V gene are MGHRA and YSYEKL. Deletions cut 5 bases from V and 3 bases from J, with 7 bases between.

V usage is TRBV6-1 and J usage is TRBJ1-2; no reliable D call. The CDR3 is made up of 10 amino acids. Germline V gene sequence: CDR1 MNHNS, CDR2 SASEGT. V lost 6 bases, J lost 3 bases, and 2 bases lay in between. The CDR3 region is CASSYYGYTF. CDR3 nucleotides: TGTGCCAGCAGCTACTATGGCTACACCTTC.

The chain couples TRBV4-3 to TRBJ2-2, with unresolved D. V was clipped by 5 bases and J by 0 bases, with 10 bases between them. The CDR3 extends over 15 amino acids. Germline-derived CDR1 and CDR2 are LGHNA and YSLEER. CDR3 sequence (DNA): TGCGCCAGCAGCTATATGCAGGCGAACACCGGGGAGCTGTTTTTT. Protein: CASSYMQANTGELFF.

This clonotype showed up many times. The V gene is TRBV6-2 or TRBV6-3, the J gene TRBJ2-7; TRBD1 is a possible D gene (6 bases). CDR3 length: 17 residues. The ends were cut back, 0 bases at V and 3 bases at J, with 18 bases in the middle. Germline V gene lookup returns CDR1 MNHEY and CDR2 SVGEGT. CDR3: CASSYSRGTGMDYEQYF. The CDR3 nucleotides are TGTGCCAGCAGTTACTCAAGGGGAACAGGGATGGACTACGAGCAGTACTTC.

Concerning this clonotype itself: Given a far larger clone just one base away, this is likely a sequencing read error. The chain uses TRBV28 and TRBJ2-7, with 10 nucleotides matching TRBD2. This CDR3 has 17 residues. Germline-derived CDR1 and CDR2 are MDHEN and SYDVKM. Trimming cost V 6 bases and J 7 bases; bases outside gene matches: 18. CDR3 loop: CASRTSSGGSQGNEQYF. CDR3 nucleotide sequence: TGTGCCAGCAGGACCTCTAGCGGGGGTTCCCAGGGAAATGAGCAGTACTTC.

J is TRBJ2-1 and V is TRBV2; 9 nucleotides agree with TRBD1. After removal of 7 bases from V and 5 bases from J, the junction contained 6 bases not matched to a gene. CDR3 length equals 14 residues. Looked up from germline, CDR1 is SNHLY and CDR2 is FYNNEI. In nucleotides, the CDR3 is TGTGCCAGCACAAACTGGGACAGGGACAATGAGCAGTTCTTC. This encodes CASTNWDRDNEQFF.

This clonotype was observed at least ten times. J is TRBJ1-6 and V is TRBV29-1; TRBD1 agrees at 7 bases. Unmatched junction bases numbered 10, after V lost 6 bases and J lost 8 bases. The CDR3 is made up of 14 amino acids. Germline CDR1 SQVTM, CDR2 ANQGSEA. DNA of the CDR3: TGCAGCGTCGCCGAACAGGGGCCGGATTCACCCCTCCACTTT. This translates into CSVAEQGPDSPLHF.

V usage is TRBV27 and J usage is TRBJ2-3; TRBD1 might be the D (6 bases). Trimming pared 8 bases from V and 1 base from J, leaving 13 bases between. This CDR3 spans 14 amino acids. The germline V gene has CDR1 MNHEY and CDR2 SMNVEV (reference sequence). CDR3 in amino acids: CASLSRQGTDTQYF. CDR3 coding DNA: TGTGCCAGCCTCAGCAGACAGGGCACAGATACGCAGTATTTT.